This is a list of T cell receptor beta chains from one sample in a study of graft-versus-host responses after intestinal transplantation. Measured with immunoSEQ multiplex PCR; TCRdb has only the in-frame clones, and not every one. The table shows under 100,000 clones, with approximately 90% occurring only once. The sample in question was PBMCs, obtained 450 to 480 days after intestinal transplant. Receptors were obtained from a human patient who received an intestinal transplant, so some T cells may come from the graft donor. CDR3s include the opening cysteine and the closing phenylalanine or tryptophan. A D gene is named only where the DNA matches it firmly. Clone size appears in some rows only: once, few, many, or a class for an expanded clone.

>TRBJ2-5|TRBD2|TRBV5-4|-
TGTGCCAGCAGCCCGGGGACTAGCGGCCAAGAGACCCAGTACTTC
CASSPGTSGQETQYF
>TRBJ2-1|TRBD1|TRBV7-3|-
TGTGCCAGCAGCTCGGGGACAGGGGAAAGTGAGCAGTTCTTC
CASSSGTGESEQFF
>TRBJ1-1|TRBD1|TRBV19|-
TGTGCCAGTAGTATTGTCGGGACAGCTGAAGCTTTCTTT
CASSIVGTAEAFF
>TRBJ1-2|TRBD1|TRBV13|-
TGTGCCAGCAGCTCGACGACAGGGGCGACCTATGGCTACACCTTC
CASSSTTGATYGYTF
>TRBJ2-7|TRBD1|TRBV5-1|-
TGCGCCAGCAGCTTGGGGGGGACAGGGCCCTCCTACGAGCAGTACTTC
CASSLGGTGPSYEQYF
>TRBJ2-7|TRBD1|TRBV5-8|-
TGTGCCAGCAGCTTGGAAATGACCGGGACAGGGGACTACGAGCAGTACTTC
CASSLEMTGTGDYEQYF
>TRBJ1-5|-|TRBV4-2|-
TGTGCCAGCAGCCAAGATCCAAGACGGATCAATCAGCCCCAGCATTTT
CASSQDPRRINQPQHF
>TRBJ1-4|TRBD1|TRBV6-6|-
TGTGCCAGCAGTTACCGCTCCGGGACAGGGTTCGAAAAACTGTTTTTT
CASSYRSGTGFEKLFF
>TRBJ2-7|-|TRBV13|-
TGTGCCAGCAGCTTAGAGGGCCGGGGCTCCTACGAGCAGTACTTC
CASSLEGRGSYEQYF
>TRBJ2-7|-|TRBV6-5|-
TGTGCCAGCAGCTTCGGACATCCCTACGAGCAGTACTTC
CASSFGHPYEQYF
>TRBJ1-4|-|TRBV5-1|-
TGCGCCAGCAGTCAAGCGGTGTCTAATGAAAAACTGTTTTTT
CASSQAVSNEKLFF
>TRBJ1-2|-|TRBV19|-
TGTGCCAGTAGGGGGGAGGGTCACTATGGCTACACCTTC
CASRGEGHYGYTF
>TRBJ2-3|-|TRBV2|-
TGTGCCAGCAAGGAACCTAGGACTGTGGATACGCAGTATTTT
CASKEPRTVDTQYF
>TRBJ1-5|-|TRBV18|-
TGTGCCAGCTCACCAGGGGCCGGGAGCAATCAGCCCCAGCATTTT
CASSPGAGSNQPQHF
>TRBJ1-1|-|TRBV18|-
TGTGCCAGCTCACCCCAGGAGTGGGGAGTCACTGAAGCTTTCTTT
CASSPQEWGVTEAFF
>TRBJ2-3|-|TRBV4-1|-
TGCGCCAGCAGCCAACCGTGGGCCACCGGCACAGATACGCAGTATTTT
CASSQPWATGTDTQYF
>TRBJ2-2|-|TRBV11-2|-
TGTGCCAGCAGCCCGCCAGGGGCCGGCACCGGGGAGCTGTTTTTT
CASSPPGAGTGELFF
>TRBJ2-1|-|TRBV6-5|-
TGTGCCAGCAGTGAATCGGGTGATGGTGGGCAGTTCTTC
CASSESGDGGQFF
>TRBJ2-3|TRBD1|TRBV11-2|-
TGTGCCAGCAGCCAATTACCGACAGGGGGCGCGGAAGATACGCAGTATTTT
CASSQLPTGGAEDTQYF
>TRBJ1-4|-|TRBV7-8|-
TGTGCCAGCAGCTTAGAATTGGTAGGGCTTCATGATGAAAAACTGTTTTTT
CASSLELVGLHDEKLFF
>TRBJ2-7|TRBD2|TRBV5-1|-
TGCGCCAGCAGCTGGGAGGGCCCGCACGAGCAGTACTTC
CASSWEGPHEQYF
>TRBJ2-7|-|TRBV14|-
TGTGCCAGCAGCCAATTTTCGATCTCCTACGAGCAGTACTTC
CASSQFSISYEQYF
>TRBJ1-5|-|TRBV12-5|once
TGTGCTAGTGGTTTGGGCGACAGGAGCGGTCAGCCCCAGCATTTT
CASGLGDRSGQPQHF
>TRBJ2-3|-|TRBV7-6|-
TGTGCCAGCAGACACGGGCCGGGGGGCACAGATACGCAGTATTTT
CASRHGPGGTDTQYF
>TRBJ2-7|-|TRBV2|-
TGTGCCAGCAGTGACTCCGCCGACGAGCAGTACTTC
CASSDSADEQYF
>TRBJ2-5|TRBD1|TRBV7-9|-
TGTGCCAGCAGCACACGGACAGGGGAAGGGGAGACCCAGTACTTC
CASSTRTGEGETQYF
>TRBJ1-2|-|TRBV6-6|-
TGTGCCAGCAGTCCCGGACACCTTAACTATGGCTACACCTTC
CASSPGHLNYGYTF
>TRBJ1-1|-|TRBV2|-
TGTGCCAGCAGTGAAGCCTTCCCAGAGAACACTGAAGCTTTCTTT
CASSEAFPENTEAFF
>TRBJ1-1|-|TRBV7-9|once
TGTGCCAGCAGCTTTGGCGGCAGGGAGAACACTGAAGCTTTCTTT
CASSFGGRENTEAFF
>TRBJ1-1|-|TRBV29-1|-
TGCAGCGTTGAAGATCCCCTTTATTACACTGAAGCTTTCTTT
CSVEDPLYYTEAFF
>TRBJ2-2|-|TRBV2|once
TGTGCCAGCAGTGGGAGTACCGGGGAGCTGTTTTTT
CASSGSTGELFF
>TRBJ1-4|-|TRBV6-1|once
TGTGCCAGCAAACACGGACCTGAAAAACTGTTTTTT
CASKHGPEKLFF
>TRBJ2-5|-|TRBV18|-
TGTGCCAGCTCCCCGGGTCAAGAGACCCAGTACTTC
CASSPGQETQYF
>TRBJ1-1|-|TRBV2|-
TGTGCCAGCAGTACCCCCAGTGGGCCCCGGGAAGCTTTCTTT
CASSTPSGPREAFF
>TRBJ2-2|TRBD1|TRBV6-6|once
TGTGCCAGCAGCGCCGGGACAGGGGCTACCGGGGAGCTGTTTTTT
CASSAGTGATGELFF
>TRBJ2-5|-|TRBV5-1|once
TGCGCCAGCAGCCCTGGGTGGCTCGGGGAGACCCAGTACTTC
CASSPGWLGETQYF
>TRBJ1-3|TRBD1|TRBV9|-
TGTGCCAGCAGCGCAGGGGGCCTCGGTGGAAACACCATATATTTT
CASSAGGLGGNTIYF
>TRBJ2-7|-|TRBV5-6|-
TGTGCCAGCAGCTTTTTTGCTTACGAGCAGTACTTC
CASSFFAYEQYF
>TRBJ2-5|TRBD2|TRBV29-1|once
TGCAGCCGCGGGAGCGAGCCAGAGACCCAGTACTTC
CSRGSEPETQYF
>TRBJ1-1|-|TRBV18|-
TGTGCCAGCTCACCCATCGGGGCGGGGGCGCAGAGCACTGAAGCTTTCTTT
CASSPIGAGAQSTEAFF
>TRBJ1-5|-|TRBV6-1|-
TGTGCCAGCGCTCAGTGGGATCAGCCCCAGCATTTT
CASAQWDQPQHF